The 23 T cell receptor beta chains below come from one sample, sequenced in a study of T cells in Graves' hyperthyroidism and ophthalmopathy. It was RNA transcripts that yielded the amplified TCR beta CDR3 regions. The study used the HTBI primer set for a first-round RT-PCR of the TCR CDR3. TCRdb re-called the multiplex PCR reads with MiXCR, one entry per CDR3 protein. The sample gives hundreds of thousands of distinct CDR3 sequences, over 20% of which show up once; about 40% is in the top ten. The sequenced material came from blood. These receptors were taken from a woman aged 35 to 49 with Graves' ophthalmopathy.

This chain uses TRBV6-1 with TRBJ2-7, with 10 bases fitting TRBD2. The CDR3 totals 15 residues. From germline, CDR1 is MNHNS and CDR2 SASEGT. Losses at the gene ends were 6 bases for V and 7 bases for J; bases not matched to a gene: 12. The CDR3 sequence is CASRLTLAGTGEQYF. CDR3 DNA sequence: TGTGCCAGCAGGCTGACACTAGCGGGAACGGGAGAGCAGTACTTC.

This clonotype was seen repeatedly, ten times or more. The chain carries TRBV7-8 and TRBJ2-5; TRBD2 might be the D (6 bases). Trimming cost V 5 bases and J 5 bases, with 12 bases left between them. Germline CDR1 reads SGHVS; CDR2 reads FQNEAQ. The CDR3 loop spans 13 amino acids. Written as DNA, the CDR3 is TGTGCCAGCAGCCGGGGGATTGGGGAGACCCAGTACTTC. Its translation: CASSRGIGETQYF.

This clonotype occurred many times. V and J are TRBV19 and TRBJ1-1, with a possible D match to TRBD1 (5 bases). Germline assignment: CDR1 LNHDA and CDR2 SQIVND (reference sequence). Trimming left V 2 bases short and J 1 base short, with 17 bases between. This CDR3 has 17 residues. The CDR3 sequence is CASSIITGPRANTEAFF. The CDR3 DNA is TGTGCCAGTAGTATAATCACTGGACCCAGGGCGAACACTGAAGCTTTCTTT.

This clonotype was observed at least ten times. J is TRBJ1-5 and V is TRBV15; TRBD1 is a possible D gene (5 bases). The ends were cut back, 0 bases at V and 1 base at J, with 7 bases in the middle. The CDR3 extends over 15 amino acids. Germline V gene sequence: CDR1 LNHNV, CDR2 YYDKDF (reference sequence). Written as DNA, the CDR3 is TGTGCCACCAGCAGAGATCGACAGAGCAATCAGCCCCAGCATTTT. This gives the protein CATSRDRQSNQPQHF.

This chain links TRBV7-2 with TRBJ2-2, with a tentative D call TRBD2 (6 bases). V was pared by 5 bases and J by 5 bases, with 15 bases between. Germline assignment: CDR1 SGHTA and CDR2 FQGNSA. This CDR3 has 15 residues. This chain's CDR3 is CASSRTAAGTGELFF. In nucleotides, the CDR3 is TGTGCCAGCAGCCGGACGGCGGCGGGAACCGGGGAGCTGTTTTTT.

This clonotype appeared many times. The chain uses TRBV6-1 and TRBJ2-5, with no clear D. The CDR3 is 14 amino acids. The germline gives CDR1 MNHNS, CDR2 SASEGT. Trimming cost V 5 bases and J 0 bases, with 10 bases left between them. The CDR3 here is CASSPHPYQETQYF. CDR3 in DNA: TGTGCCAGCAGTCCCCACCCATACCAAGAGACCCAGTACTTC.

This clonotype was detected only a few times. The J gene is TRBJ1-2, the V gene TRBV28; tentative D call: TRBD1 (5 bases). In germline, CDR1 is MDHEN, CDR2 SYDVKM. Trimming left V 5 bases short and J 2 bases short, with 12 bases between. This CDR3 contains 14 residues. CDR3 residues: CASSRGPGNYGYTF. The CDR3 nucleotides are TGTGCCAGCAGTCGGGGTCCAGGGAACTATGGCTACACCTTC.

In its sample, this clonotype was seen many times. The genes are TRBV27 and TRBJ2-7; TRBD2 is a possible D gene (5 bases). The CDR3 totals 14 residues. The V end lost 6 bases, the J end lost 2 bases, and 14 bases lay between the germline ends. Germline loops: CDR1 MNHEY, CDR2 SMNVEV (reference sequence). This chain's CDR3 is CASSPAGITYEQYF. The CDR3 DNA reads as TGTGCCAGCAGCCCGGCCGGGATAACCTACGAGCAGTACTTC.

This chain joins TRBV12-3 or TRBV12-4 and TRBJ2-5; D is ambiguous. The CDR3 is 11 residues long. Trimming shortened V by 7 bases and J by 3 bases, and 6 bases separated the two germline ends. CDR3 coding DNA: TGTGCCAGCAAACTCAAAGAGACCCAGTACTTC. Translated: CASKLKETQYF.

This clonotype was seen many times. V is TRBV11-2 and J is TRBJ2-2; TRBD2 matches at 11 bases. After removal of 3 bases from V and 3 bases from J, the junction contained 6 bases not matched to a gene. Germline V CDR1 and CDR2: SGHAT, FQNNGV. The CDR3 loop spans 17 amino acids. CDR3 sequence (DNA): TGTGCCAGCAGCTTGCTTCTAGCGGGAGGCTACACCGGGGAGCTGTTTTTT. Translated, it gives CASSLLLAGGYTGELFF.

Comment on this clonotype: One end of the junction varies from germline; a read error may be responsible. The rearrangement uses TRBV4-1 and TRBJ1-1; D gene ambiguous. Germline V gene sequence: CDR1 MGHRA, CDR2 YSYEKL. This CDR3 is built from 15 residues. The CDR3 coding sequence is TGCGCCAGCAGCCCGACTCGCGGGAGTAGGGCTGAAGCTTACTTT. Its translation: CASSPTRGSRAEAYF.

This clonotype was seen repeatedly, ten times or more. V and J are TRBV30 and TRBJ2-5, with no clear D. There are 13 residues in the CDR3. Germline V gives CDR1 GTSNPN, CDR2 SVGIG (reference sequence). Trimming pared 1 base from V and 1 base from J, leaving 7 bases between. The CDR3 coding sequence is TGTGCCTGGAGTGGGCATTTCCAAGAGACCCAGTACTTC. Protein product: CAWSGHFQETQYF.

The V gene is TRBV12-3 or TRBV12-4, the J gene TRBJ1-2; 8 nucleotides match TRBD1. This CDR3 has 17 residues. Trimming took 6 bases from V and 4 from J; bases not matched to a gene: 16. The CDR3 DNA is TGTGCCAGCAGGTCGACAGGGGAAGGTGTTAGTAGCTATGGCTACACCTTC. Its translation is CASRSTGEGVSSYGYTF.

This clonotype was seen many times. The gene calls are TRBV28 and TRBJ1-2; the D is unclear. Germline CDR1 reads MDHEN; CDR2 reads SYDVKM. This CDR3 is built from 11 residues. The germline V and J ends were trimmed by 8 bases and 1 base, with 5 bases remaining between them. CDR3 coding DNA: TGTGCCAGCGAGGGTAACTATGGCTACACCTTC. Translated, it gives CASEGNYGYTF.

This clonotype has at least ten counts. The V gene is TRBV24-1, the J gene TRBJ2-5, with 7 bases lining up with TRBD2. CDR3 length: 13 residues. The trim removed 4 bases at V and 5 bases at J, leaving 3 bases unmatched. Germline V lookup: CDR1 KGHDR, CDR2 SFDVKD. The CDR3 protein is CATSDHGGETQYF. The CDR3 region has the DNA TGTGCCACCAGTGACCACGGGGGGGAGACCCAGTACTTC.

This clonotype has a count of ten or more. CDR3: CATSRAPPLAGGEETQYF. The CDR3 DNA follows: TGTGCCACCAGCAGAGCTCCACCTCTTGCGGGAGGAGAAGAGACCCAGTACTTC. This chain links TRBV15 with TRBJ2-5, with TRBD2 matching 8 bases. Germline assignment: CDR1 LNHNV and CDR2 YYDKDF (reference sequence). Losses at the gene ends were 1 base for V and 3 bases for J; bases not matched to a gene: 13. The length of the CDR3 is 18 residues.

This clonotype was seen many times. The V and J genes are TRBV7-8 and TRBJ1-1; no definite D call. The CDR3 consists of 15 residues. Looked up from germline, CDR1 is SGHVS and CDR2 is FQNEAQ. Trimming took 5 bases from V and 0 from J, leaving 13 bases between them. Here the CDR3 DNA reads TGTGCCAGCAGCCCCCACGGAGTTATGAACACTGAAGCTTTCTTT. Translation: CASSPHGVMNTEAFF.

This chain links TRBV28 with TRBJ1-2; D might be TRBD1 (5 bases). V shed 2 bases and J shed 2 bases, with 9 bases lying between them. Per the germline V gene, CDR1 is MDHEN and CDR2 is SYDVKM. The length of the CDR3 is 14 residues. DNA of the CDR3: TGTGCCAGCAGTTTACGGGGCACCAACTATGGCTACACCTTC. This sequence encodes CASSLRGTNYGYTF.

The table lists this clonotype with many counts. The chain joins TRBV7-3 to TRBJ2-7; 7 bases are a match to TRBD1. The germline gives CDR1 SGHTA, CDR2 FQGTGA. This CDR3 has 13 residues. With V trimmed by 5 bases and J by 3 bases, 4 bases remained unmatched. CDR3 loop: CASSPRQGYEQYF. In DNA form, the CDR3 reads TGTGCCAGCAGCCCCCGACAGGGCTACGAGCAGTACTTC.

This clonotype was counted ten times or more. The CDR3 spells CASSLNSAYGYTF. The CDR3 DNA sequence: TGTGCCAGCAGTTTAAATAGTGCCTACGGCTACACCTTC. The J gene is TRBJ1-2, the V gene TRBV27, with no clear D. The CDR3 length is 13 residues. Germline V gene data show CDR1 as MNHEY and CDR2 as SMNVEV (reference sequence). The V end was cut by 2 bases, the J end by 8 bases, with 12 bases between.

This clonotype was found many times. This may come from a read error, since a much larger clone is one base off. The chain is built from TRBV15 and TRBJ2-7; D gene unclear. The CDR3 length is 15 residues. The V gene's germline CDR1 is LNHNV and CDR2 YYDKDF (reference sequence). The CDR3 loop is CATSREVGLSYEQCF. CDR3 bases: TGTGCCACCAGCAGAGAGGTAGGCCTCTCCTACGAGCAGTGCTTC.

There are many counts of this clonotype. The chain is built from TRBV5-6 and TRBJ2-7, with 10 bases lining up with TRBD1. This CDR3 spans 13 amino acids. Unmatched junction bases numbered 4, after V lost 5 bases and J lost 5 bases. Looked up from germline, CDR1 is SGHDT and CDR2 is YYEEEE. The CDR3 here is CASRLTGGNEQYF. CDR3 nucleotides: TGTGCCAGCAGATTGACAGGGGGCAACGAGCAGTACTTC.

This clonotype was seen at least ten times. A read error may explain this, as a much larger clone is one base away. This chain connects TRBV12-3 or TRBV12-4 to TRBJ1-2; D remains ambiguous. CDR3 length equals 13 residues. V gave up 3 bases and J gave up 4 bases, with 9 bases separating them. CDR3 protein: CASSLRVLYGYTF. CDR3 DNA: TGTGCCAGCAGTTTGCGGGTCCTCTATGGCTACACCTTC.